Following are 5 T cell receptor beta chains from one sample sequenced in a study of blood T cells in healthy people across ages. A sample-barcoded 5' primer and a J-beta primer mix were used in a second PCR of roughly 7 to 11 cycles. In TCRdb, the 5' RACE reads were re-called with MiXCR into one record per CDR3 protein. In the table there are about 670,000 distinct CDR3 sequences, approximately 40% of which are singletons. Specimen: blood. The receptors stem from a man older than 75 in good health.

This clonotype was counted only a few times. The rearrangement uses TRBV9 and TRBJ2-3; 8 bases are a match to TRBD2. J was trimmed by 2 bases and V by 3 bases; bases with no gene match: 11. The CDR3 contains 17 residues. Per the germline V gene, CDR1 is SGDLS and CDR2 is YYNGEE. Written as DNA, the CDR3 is TGTGCCAGCAGCGCGGGGTGGGGACTAGGACTCACAGATACGCAGTATTTT. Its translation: CASSAGWGLGLTDTQYF.

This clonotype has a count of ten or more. The DNA of the CDR3 is TGTGCCAGCACCACAGGGAACTACGAGCAGTACTTC. Translated, it gives CASTTGNYEQYF. The chain is built from TRBV6-5 and TRBJ2-7; tentatively, D is TRBD1 (6 bases). Per the germline V gene, CDR1 is MNHEY and CDR2 is SVGAGI. The CDR3 runs to 12 residues. Trimming took off 7 bases at V and 3 bases at J, with 10 bases between the two ends.

This CDR3 reads CASSPLDRNRETQYF. CDR3 nucleotides: TGCGCCAGCAGCCCACTGGACAGAAACCGAGAGACCCAGTACTTC. V gene TRBV5-1 combines with J gene TRBJ2-5; the D gene is possibly TRBD1 (6 bases). The germline V and J ends were trimmed by 4 bases and 4 bases, with 17 bases remaining between them. Germline-derived CDR1 and CDR2 are SGHRS and YFSETQ. This CDR3 has 15 residues.

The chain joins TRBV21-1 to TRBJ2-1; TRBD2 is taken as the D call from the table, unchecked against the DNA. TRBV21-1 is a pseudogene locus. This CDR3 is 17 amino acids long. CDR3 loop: CASTKETSCSTYNEQFF. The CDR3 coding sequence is TGTGCCAGCACAAAGGAGACTAGCTGCAGCACCTACAATGAGCAGTTCTTC.

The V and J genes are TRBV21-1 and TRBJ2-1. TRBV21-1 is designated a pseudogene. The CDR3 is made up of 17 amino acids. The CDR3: CASNKATVLSSYNEQFF. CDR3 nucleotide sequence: TGTGCCAGCAACAAAGCGACCGTGTTATCCTCCTACAATGAGCAGTTCTTC.